This paragraph covers one T cell receptor (beta chain) sequence. This clone's antigen is unknown. The sample holds no much larger clone one base away, and base qualities are not on file. This entry comes from a study of blood T cell repertoires in COVID-19 (dated by TCRdb to about 2020). Concerning the study at large: Samples covering the acute and convalescent phases of COVID-19 were provided by collaborators in the United States, Italy and Spain. Samples were obtained from the ongoing ImmuneRACE study (first 160 participants) and from about 1,300 subjects provided by 6 global collaborators. Subjects who had been exposed to COVID-19, were actively infected with it, or had recovered from it provided the deeply sampled blood TCRbeta repertoires that made up the dataset. The repertoires were made available in a free public database intended to serve as a resource for research on the immune response to SARS-CoV-2. The sample metadata nearly always contained a de-identified subject ID, COVID-19 status, age in years and sex. Where available, HLA class I and class II types were taken from metadata supplied by the sample provider and were not determined by assay-based typing. The prospective study material was composed of cDNA or gDNA derived from T cells, B-cell-depleted T cells, or PBMCs.

The immunoSEQ Assay, a bias-controlled multiplex PCR, was used to amplify TCRbeta CDR3 regions from genomic DNA. The authors processed their data as follows. Within the assay, amplification of reference gene primers was used to estimate how many nucleated cells each sample contained. Sequence reads were collapsed and filtered to measure the absolute abundance of every unique TCRbeta CDR3 rearrangement. For each sample, productive Simpson clonality was calculated as the square root of Simpson's diversity index across productive rearrangements. TCRdb took this table from immuneACCESS and kept in-frame rearrangements with V and J called. Such tables lack part of the clones; where checked against another copy, unresolved V genes explain under half of the gap, and the rest is unexplained. V, J and clone size were drawn from that table, and D and trimming were deduced from the DNA. In this sample the table shows tens of thousands of clones, roughly 79% of which occur a single time. Jointly, the top ten make up around 15% of the sample.

What the study reported, not specific to this receptor: How much clinical and demographic metadata was included differed by source and by participant, and the metadata was provided uncurated.

At the junction V is shortened by 6 bases and J by 1 base; bases outside the gene matches: 1. Reading the germline V gene gives CDR1 SGDLS and CDR2 YYNGEE. The CDR3 has 13 amino acids, counting the end cysteine and phenylalanine. Only the CDR3 region is kept as DNA, spanning 39 bases read in frame from base 1. The collaborating institutions used their own protocols to collect whole blood in K2EDTA tubes. Collaborator samples were shipped for TCRbeta analysis as frozen whole blood, isolated PBMCs, or DNA extracted from either sample type. This receptor was identified in a human donor in a cohort sampled during active COVID-19. The rearrangement combines TRBV9 with TRBJ2-3, with TRBD2 matching 8 junction bases. Sequences were obtained from peripheral blood. The DNA sequence reads TGTGCCAGCAACGGGGGGGGCACAGATACGCAGTATTTT. Its translation is CASNGGGTDTQYF.